One sample yielded the 5 T cell receptor beta chains listed below, sequenced in a study of shared clonotypes between healthy human individuals. The assay was immunoSEQ multiplex PCR, and TCRdb's table has in-frame clones only and misses some. Of 1.4 million to 1.5 million clones in the sample, 96% were seen once. The source material was naive CD4+ T cells sorted from blood. The sample's subset: CD45RA+ positively selected. Receptors originate from a man aged 30 to 45 in good health.

CDR3 sequence (DNA): TGTGCCAGCAGTTTACAGGGGGCAAACACCTTC. It specifies CASSLQGANTF. This sequence joins TRBV5-4 and TRBJ1-2; 9 bases map to TRBD1. This CDR3 has 11 residues. V dropped 5 bases and J dropped 12; count of bases not matched to a gene: 5. Germline V gene lookup returns CDR1 SGHNT and CDR2 YYREEE (reference sequence).

This chain joins TRBV30 and TRBJ1-1, with D unresolved. Deletions cut 0 bases from V and 0 bases from J, with 20 bases between. CDR1 GTSNPN and CDR2 SVGIG come from the germline V gene (reference sequence). The CDR3 runs 18 residues. The CDR3 nucleotides read TGTGCCTGGAGTGTAGGGTTTCTCGGAGGGCCTCTGAACACTGAAGCTTTCTTT. It is translated as CAWSVGFLGGPLNTEAFF.

The V call is TRBV15, the J call TRBJ2-7; D is possibly TRBD1 (5 bases). Germline values: CDR1 LNHNV, CDR2 YYDKDF (reference sequence). V gave up 0 bases and J gave up 2 bases, with 11 bases separating them. CDR3 length: 15 amino acids. CDR3 loop: CATSRDLRVPYEQYF. The CDR3 DNA reads TGTGCCACCAGCAGAGATCTCAGGGTCCCCTACGAGCAGTACTTC.

CDR3 in amino acids: CASAQGLLRRAEAFF. The CDR3 bases are TGTGCCAGCGCGCAGGGGTTATTGAGGCGGGCTGAAGCTTTCTTT. This chain links TRBV2 with TRBJ1-1; possibly TRBD1 for D (6 bases). V lost 8 bases and J lost 6, with 22 bases in between. In germline, CDR1 is SNHLY, CDR2 FYNNEI. The CDR3 consists of 15 residues. The full variable domain, with the rest looked up from reference TRBV2 and TRBJ1-1, is EPEVTQTPSHQVTQMGQEVILRCVPISNHLYFYWYRQILGQKVEFLVSFYNNEISEKSEIFDDQFSVERPDGSNFTLKIRSTKLEDSAMYFCASAQGLLRRAEAFFGQGTRLTVV.

This clone was seen once. V gene TRBV5-4 combines with J gene TRBJ2-1; unclear D gene. Germline assignment: CDR1 SGHNT and CDR2 YYREEE (reference sequence). V lost 3 bases and J lost 10, with 14 bases in between. The CDR3 spans 13 residues. The CDR3 region is CASSSPVRAEQFF. The CDR3 DNA follows: TGTGCCAGCAGCTCCCCGGTTCGAGCCGAGCAGTTCTTC. The full variable domain, its missing parts supplied by reference TRBV5-4 and TRBJ2-1, is ETGVTQSPTHLIKTRGQQVTLRCSSQSGHNTVSWYQQALGQGPQFIFQYYREEENGRGNFPPRFSGLQFPNYSSELNVNALELDDSALYLCASSSPVRAEQFFGPGTRLTVL.